This T cell receptor beta chain appears in the sequencing data of a study of OX40 agonist ivuxolimab in advanced cancers. The protocol was immunoSEQ multiplex PCR, while the TCRdb copy is restricted to in-frame clones and leaves out a portion. The repertoire has about 6,500 clones, about 85% of them found once; the top ten carry roughly 27%. The CDR3 covers 14 residues. V lost 6 bases and J lost 10; bases outside the gene matches: 6. Germline CDR1 reads MNHNY; CDR2 reads SVGAGI (reference sequence). Systemic immunosuppression or a history of autoimmune disease excluded patients. This clone was counted a single time.

Sequenced material: CD4+ or CD8+ T cells sorted from blood, taken in a trial of the OX40 agonist ivuxolimab. The gene calls are TRBV6-6 and TRBJ1-6; 10 nucleotides agree with TRBD1. The clonotype was recovered from an adult with an advanced solid tumor such as melanoma, head and neck, liver or kidney cancer. The CDR3 DNA reads as TGTGCCAGCAGCCTCGGACAGGGGGGATCACCCCTCCACTTT. It specifies CASSLGQGGSPLHF.